Reported below is one T cell receptor beta chain. The antigen is unknown. The data originate from a study of CD8 T cells in Susac syndrome. Study at large: Clinically active disease was present in more than five of the sequenced Susac syndrome patients. Eight of these patients were in remission. At the time of blood draw, patients with Susac syndrome were therapy-naive, receiving corticosteroids, or receiving intravenous immunoglobulin alone. Findings of the study overall: The CD4+ T cell repertoires from Susac syndrome exhibited no clonal expansion.

Germline V gene sequence: CDR1 SEHNR, CDR2 FQNEAQ (reference sequence). Trimming shortened V by 4 bases and J by 11 bases, and 12 bases separated the two germline ends. CDR3 length: 12 residues. With random hexamers, roughly 0.45 to 1 ug RNA was reverse transcribed. TCRdb passed the immunoSEQ multiplex PCR reads through MiXCR, listing each CDR3 protein once. The sample shows roughly 190,000 distinct CDR3 sequences, 90% to 97% of them seen only once. Negative magnetic isolation gave CD8+ and CD4+ cells; FACS enriched CD8+ TEMRA. The rearrangement links TRBV7-9 to TRBJ1-5; D is uncertain. The sequencing sample was made of CD4+ T cells from PBMCs. The receptor comes from a human donor with Susac syndrome. The DNA for the CDR3 is TGTGCCAGCAGCTACGGACCCGCAGCCCAGCATTTT. Protein product: CASSYGPAAQHF.